This paragraph reports one T cell receptor beta chain. The data were obtained in a study of T cell responses to AZD1222 COVID-19 vaccine. Some clones are missing from TCRdb's copy, which holds only in-frame ones; the method was immunoSEQ multiplex PCR. This sample has nearly 100,000 clones, with over 75% found just once. V was cut by 10 bases and J by 4 bases, with 14 bases left in between. The CDR3 is made up of 12 amino acids. Germline V gene lookup returns CDR1 MNHEY and CDR2 SVGAGI. This material consisted of peripheral blood, taken on day 0 of AZD1222 vaccination. This sequence joins TRBV6-5 and TRBJ2-7; D not resolved. The receptor's source is an adult in good health. For the CDR3, the DNA is TGTGCCACGGCGGACGGCCGGTACGAGCAGTACTTC. Translated, it gives CATADGRYEQYF.